This record concerns one T cell receptor (beta chain) sequence. Sequenced by immunoSEQ multiplex PCR; TCRdb stores in-frame clones only, minus some. The sample has roughly 360,000 clones, 83% seen once. This CDR3 region has 14 residues. Trimming took off 5 bases at V and 1 base at J, with 9 bases between the two ends. Per germline, CDR1 SGHRS and CDR2 YFSETQ. The sample comes from a study of blood T cell repertoires in COVID-19. Study overall: Researchers got acute and convalescent COVID-19 samples from the United States, Italy and Spain.

Categorization into cohorts depended on clinical history that participants reported. Recovery among Cohort 3 donors was established by two negative PCRs, clearance, or symptom resolution. The sample was PBMCs or T cells enriched from blood (not recorded which). The chain is built from TRBV5-1 and TRBJ2-2; D not resolved. The TCR sequence derives from a woman aged 50 to 60 who had recovered from COVID-19. CDR3 region: CASSSNGNTGELFF. The CDR3, as DNA: TGCGCCAGCAGTAGTAACGGGAACACCGGGGAGCTGTTTTTT.